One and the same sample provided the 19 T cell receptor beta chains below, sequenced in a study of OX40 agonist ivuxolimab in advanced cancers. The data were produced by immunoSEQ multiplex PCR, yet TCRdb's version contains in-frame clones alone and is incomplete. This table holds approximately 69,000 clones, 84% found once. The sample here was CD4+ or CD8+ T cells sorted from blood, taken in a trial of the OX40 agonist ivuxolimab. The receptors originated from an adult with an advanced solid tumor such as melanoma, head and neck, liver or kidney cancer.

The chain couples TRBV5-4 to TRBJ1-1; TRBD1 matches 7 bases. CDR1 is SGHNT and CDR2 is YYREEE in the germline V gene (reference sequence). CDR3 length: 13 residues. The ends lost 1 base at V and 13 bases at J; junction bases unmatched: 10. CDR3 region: CASSLSQGPRGFF. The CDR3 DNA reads TGTGCCAGCAGCTTGTCACAGGGGCCCCGAGGTTTCTTT.

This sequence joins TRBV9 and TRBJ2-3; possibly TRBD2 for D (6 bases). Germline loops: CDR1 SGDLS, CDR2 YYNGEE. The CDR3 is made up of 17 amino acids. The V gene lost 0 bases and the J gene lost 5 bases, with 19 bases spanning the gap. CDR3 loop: CASSVGPLGLARDTQYF. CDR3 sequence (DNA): TGTGCCAGCAGCGTAGGCCCCCTCGGGCTAGCGAGAGATACGCAGTATTTT. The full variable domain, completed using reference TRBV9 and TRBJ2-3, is DSGVTQTPKHLITATGQRVTLRCSPRSGDLSVYWYQQSLDQGLQFLIQYYNGEERAKGNILERFSAQQFPDLHSELNLSSLELGDSALYFCASSVGPLGLARDTQYFGPGTRLTVL.

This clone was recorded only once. The CDR3 DNA reads as TGCGCCAGCAGCTGGACAGGGGACGAGCAGTACTTC. It is translated as CASSWTGDEQYF. The rearrangement links TRBV5-1 to TRBJ2-7; TRBD1 agrees at 9 bases. V dropped 3 bases and J dropped 5; count of bases not matched to a gene: 0. Germline V gives CDR1 SGHRS, CDR2 YFSETQ. CDR3 size: 12 residues.

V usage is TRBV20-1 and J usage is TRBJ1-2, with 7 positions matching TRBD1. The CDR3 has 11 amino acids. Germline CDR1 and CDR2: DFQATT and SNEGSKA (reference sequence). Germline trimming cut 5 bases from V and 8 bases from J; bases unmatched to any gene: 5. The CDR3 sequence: CSAGQAGGYTF. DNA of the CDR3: TGCAGTGCTGGACAGGCGGGAGGCTACACCTTC.

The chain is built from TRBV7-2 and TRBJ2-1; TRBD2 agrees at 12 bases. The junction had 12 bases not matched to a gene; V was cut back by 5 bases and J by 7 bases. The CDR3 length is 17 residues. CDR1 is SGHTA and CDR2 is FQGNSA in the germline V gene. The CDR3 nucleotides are TGTGCCAGCAGCCCGGGGCTCACTAGCGGGGGGACAAATGAGCAGTTCTTC. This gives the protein CASSPGLTSGGTNEQFF.

The CDR3 is CASSSTGPNTEAFF. CDR3 coding DNA: TGTGCCAGCAGCAGTACAGGGCCGAACACTGAAGCTTTCTTT. This chain connects TRBV2 to TRBJ1-1; D possibly corresponds to TRBD1 (6 bases). The CDR3 is made up of 14 amino acids. The germline V and J ends were trimmed by 6 bases and 1 base, with 12 bases remaining between them. Per the germline V gene, CDR1 is SNHLY and CDR2 is FYNNEI.

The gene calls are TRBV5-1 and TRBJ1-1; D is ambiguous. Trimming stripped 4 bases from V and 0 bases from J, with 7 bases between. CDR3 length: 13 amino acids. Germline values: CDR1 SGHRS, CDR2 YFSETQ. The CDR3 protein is CASSPLMNTEAFF. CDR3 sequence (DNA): TGCGCCAGCAGCCCGCTGATGAACACTGAAGCTTTCTTT.

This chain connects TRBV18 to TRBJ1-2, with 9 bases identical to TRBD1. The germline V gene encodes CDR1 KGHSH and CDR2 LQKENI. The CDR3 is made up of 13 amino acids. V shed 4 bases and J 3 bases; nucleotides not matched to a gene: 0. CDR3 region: CASSRTGDYGYTF. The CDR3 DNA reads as TGTGCCAGCTCACGGACAGGGGACTATGGCTACACCTTC.

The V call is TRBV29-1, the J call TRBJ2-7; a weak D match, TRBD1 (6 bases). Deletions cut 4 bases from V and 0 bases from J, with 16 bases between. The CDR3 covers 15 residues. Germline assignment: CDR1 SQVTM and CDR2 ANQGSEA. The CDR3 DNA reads TGCAGCGTTGTGCTGAGGACAGCCGTCTCCTACGAGCAGTACTTC. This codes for CSVVLRTAVSYEQYF.

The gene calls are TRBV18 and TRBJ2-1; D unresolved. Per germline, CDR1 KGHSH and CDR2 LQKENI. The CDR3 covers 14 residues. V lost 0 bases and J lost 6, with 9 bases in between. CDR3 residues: CASSPPQPSNEQFF. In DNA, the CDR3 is TGTGCCAGCTCACCACCGCAGCCGTCCAATGAGCAGTTCTTC.

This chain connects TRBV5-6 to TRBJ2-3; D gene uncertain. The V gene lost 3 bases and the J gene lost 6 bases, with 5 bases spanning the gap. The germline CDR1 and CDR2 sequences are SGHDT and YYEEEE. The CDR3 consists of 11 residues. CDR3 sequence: CASSYGDTQYF. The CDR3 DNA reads TGTGCCAGCAGCTACGGGGATACGCAGTATTTT.

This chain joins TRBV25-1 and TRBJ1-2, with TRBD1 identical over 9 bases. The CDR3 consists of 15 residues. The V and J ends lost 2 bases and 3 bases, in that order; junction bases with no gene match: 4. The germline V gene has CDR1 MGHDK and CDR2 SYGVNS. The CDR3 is CASSEPGQGDYGYTF. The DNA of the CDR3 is TGTGCCAGCAGTGAACCGGGACAGGGAGACTATGGCTACACCTTC.

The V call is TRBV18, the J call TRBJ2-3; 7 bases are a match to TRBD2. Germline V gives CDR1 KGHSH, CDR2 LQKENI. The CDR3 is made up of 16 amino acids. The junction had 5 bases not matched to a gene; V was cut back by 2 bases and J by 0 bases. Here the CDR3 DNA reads TGTGCCAGCTCACCAGTTCTTAGCGGGAGCACAGATACGCAGTATTTT. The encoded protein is CASSPVLSGSTDTQYF.

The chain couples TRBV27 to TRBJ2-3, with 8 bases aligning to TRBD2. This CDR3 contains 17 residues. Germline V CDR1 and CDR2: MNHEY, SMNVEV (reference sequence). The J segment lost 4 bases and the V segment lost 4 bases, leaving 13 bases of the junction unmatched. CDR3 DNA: TGTGCCAGCAGTTCATTATTGACGGGACTAGTGGCAGATACGCAGTATTTT. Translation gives CASSSLLTGLVADTQYF.

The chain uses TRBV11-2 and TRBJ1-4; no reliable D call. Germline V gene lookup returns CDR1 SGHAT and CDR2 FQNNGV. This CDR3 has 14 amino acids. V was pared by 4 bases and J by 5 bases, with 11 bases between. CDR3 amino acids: CASSSRDSNEKLFF. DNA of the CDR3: TGTGCCAGCAGCTCCAGAGACTCCAATGAAAAACTGTTTTTT.

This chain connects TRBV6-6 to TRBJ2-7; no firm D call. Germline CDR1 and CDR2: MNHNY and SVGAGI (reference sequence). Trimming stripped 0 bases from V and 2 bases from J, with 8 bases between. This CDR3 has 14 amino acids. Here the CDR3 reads CASSYSSGAYEQYF. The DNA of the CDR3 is TGTGCCAGCAGTTACTCGTCAGGTGCCTACGAGCAGTACTTC.

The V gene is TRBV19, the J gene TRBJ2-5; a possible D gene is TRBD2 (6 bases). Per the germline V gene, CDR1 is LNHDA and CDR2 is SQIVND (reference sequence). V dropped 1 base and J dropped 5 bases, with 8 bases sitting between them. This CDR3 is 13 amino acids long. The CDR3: CASSIGLAETQYF. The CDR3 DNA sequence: TGTGCCAGTAGTATAGGTCTAGCGGAGACCCAGTACTTC.

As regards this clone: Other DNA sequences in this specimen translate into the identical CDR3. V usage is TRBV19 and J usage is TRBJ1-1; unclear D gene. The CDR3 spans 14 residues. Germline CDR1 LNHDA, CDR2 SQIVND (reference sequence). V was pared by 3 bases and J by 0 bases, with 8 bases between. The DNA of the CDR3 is TGTGCCAGTAGTATTGACCGAATGAACACTGAAGCTTTCTTT. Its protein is CASSIDRMNTEAFF.

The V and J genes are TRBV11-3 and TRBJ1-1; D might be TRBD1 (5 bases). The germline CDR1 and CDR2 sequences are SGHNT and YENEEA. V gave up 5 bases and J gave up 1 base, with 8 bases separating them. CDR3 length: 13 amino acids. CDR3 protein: CASSADRNTEAFF. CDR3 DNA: TGTGCCAGCAGCGCCGACAGGAACACTGAAGCTTTCTTT.